This T cell receptor (beta chain) was observed in a study of follicular helper T cells after annual influenza vaccination. The overall study: For some subjects, blood spans the 2013-2014, 2014-2015 and 2015-2016 annual vaccinations.

The protocol was immunoSEQ multiplex PCR, while the TCRdb copy is restricted to in-frame clones and leaves out a portion. The sample lists fewer than 8,000 clones, roughly 80% occurring once. Regarding time point: 2015-2016 season, pre-vaccination. The V gene's germline CDR1 is SEHNR and CDR2 FQNEAQ (reference sequence). Trimming at V came to 5 bases and at J to 2 bases, leaving 2 bases not matched to a gene. The CDR3 is 13 amino acids. The sequences come from CXCR5- memory CD4+ T cells sorted from blood, collected on the day of influenza vaccination. The gene calls are TRBV7-9 and TRBJ1-2; 7 bases align to TRBD1. The clonotype was recovered from an adult who received the influenza vaccine. The CDR3 DNA is TGTGCCAGCAGCCCGACAGGGAACTATGGCTACACCTTC. Amino acid sequence: CASSPTGNYGYTF.